These T cell receptor beta chains were read from a single sample in a study of cytomegalovirus exposure and HLA in healthy donors. Assay: immunoSEQ multiplex PCR; the TCRdb copy retains only in-frame clones and omits some. The sample consists of 77,000 or so clones, roughly 84% of them appearing once. Sequencing input: PBMCs. The receptors derive from a man between 65 and 80 years old in good health and CMV-seropositive. The CDR3 runs from the conserved cysteine through the conserved F or W. A D gene is named only where the DNA matches it firmly. Only part of the rows carry a size: once, few, many, or a class if the clone is expanded.

TRBJ1-2 NA TRBV29-1 TRBD1 TGCAGCGTCGGTCGGACAGGGATCCAAGCTAACTATGGCTACACCTTC CSVGRTGIQANYGYTF
TRBJ2-1 NA TRBV11-2 TRBD2 TGTGCCAGCAGAGCAGGACTAGCGGGGTACAATGAGCAGTTCTTC CASRAGLAGYNEQFF
TRBJ2-7 NA TRBV7-2 NA TGTGCCAGCAGCTTAGCACAGGGTTACGAGCAGTACTTC CASSLAQGYEQYF
TRBJ2-1 few TRBV29-1 TRBD2 TGCAGCACCTCCAGGGCGGGAGGGCCCAATGAGCAGTTCTTC CSTSRAGGPNEQFF
TRBJ2-5 NA TRBV6-5 TRBD2 TGTGCCAGCAGAGGCTCGGGGGGAGAGACCCAGTACTTC CASRGSGGETQYF
TRBJ2-7 NA TRBV29-1 TRBD1 TGCAGCGTTCAACCGGGACAGGGAGCCTACGAGCAGTACTTC CSVQPGQGAYEQYF
TRBJ2-3 NA TRBV2 NA TGTGCCAGCGGGTGGTTGGCGGGGGATACGCAGTATTTT CASGWLAGDTQYF
TRBJ2-3 NA TRBV7-3 NA TGTGCCAGCAGCTTCGACTATACGGATACGCAGTATTTT CASSFDYTDTQYF
TRBJ2-7 NA TRBV28 TRBD1 TGTGCCAGCAGAAGAGACAGGGGGTGGCACGAGCAGTACTTC CASRRDRGWHEQYF
TRBJ1-2 NA TRBV13 TRBD1 TGTGCCAGCAGCTTGTCAGGCGCCACAGGGGTTCCCAACTATGGCTACACCTTC CASSLSGATGVPNYGYTF
TRBJ2-1 NA TRBV4-2 TRBD1 TGTGCCAGCAGCTCGACAGGGGGCCGGGAGCAGTTCTTC CASSSTGGREQFF
TRBJ2-5 NA TRBV29-1 NA TGCAGCGTTGAAGCCAGGGATCCCGAGACCCAGTACTTC CSVEARDPETQYF
TRBJ2-7 NA TRBV2 NA TGTGCCAGCAGCCTTAGGGGGTACCCCTACGAGCAGTACTTC CASSLRGYPYEQYF
TRBJ2-2 few TRBV21-1 NA TGTGCCAGCAGCAAAATTCACAGGGTATCCGGGGAGCTGTTTTTT CASSKIHRVSGELFF
TRBJ2-5 NA TRBV18 NA TGTGCCAGCTCACCACAGGGGGGGAGTCAAGAGACCCAGTACTTC CASSPQGGSQETQYF
TRBJ1-4 medium-sized TRBV11-2 TRBD1 TGTGCCAGCAGCTTAGGGACAGGGGAGGAAAAACTGTTTTTT CASSLGTGEEKLFF
TRBJ2-7 medium-sized TRBV4-2 NA TGTGCCAGCAGCGCGAGCTCCTACGAGCAGTACTTC CASSASSYEQYF
TRBJ1-1 NA TRBV6-5 NA TGTGCCAGCAGTTACTCGGTACAAATGAACACTGAAGCTTTCTTT CASSYSVQMNTEAFF
TRBJ2-5 NA TRBV5-8 NA TGTGCCAGCAGCTTATATGGCGGGGATCAAGAGACCCAGTACTTC CASSLYGGDQETQYF
TRBJ2-7 few TRBV28 NA TGTGCCAGCAGTTTCCTAGCCTACAGGGTATCCTCCTACGAGCAGTACTTC CASSFLAYRVSSYEQYF
TRBJ2-5 NA TRBV6-6 NA TGTGCCAGCAGACGACGGCGGGGGCGGACCCAGTACTTC CASRRRRGRTQYF
TRBJ2-1 NA TRBV5-1 TRBD2 TGCGCCAGCAGCTTCACCGGGACTAGTGGATACAATGAGCAGTTCTTC CASSFTGTSGYNEQFF
TRBJ2-7 NA TRBV5-4 TRBD2 TGTGCCAGCAGCCCGAGGGCGGGGGGCCCCTACGAGCAGTACTTC CASSPRAGGPYEQYF
TRBJ1-4 NA TRBV7-8 TRBD1 TGTGCCAGCAGCCCGCGGACAGGCCGTGATAATGAAAAACTGTTTTTT CASSPRTGRDNEKLFF
TRBJ1-5 NA TRBV21-1 NA TGTGCCAGCTCCCTGACAGGGCGCGTCAATCAGCCCCAGCATTTT CASSLTGRVNQPQHF
TRBJ2-7 NA TRBV19 NA TGTGCCAGTAGTTCGATTGGCCGATACGAGCAGTACTTC CASSSIGRYEQYF
TRBJ1-1 once TRBV14 NA TGTGCCAGCAGTTTCCGACAGTTCGAAGCTTTCTTT CASSFRQFEAFF
TRBJ2-4 NA TRBV11-2 NA TGTGCCAGCAGCTCCCTTCTAGGTGCGGACATTCAGTACTTC CASSSLLGADIQYF
TRBJ2-1 NA TRBV6-5 NA TGTGCCAGCAGTTACTCGAGGCAGGGGTACAATGAGCAGTTCTTC CASSYSRQGYNEQFF
TRBJ2-3 NA TRBV28 TRBD2 TGTGCCAGCAGCCTAGCGGGAAGGCCAGATACGCAGTATTTT CASSLAGRPDTQYF
TRBJ2-2 once TRBV19 NA TGTGCCAGTAGTGCGGGGGGGGAGCTGTTTTTT CASSAGGELFF
TRBJ1-1 NA TRBV27 TRBD1 TGTGCCAGCAGCGCTCACCAGGGGGCCCCCTTCTTT CASSAHQGAPFF
TRBJ2-3 NA TRBV6-5 NA TGTGCCAGCAGTTACTCCCCGGCAGATACGCAGTATTTT CASSYSPADTQYF